These T cell receptor beta chains were read from a single sample in a study of cytomegalovirus exposure and HLA in healthy donors. TCRdb's copy holds only in-frame clones and misses some; the assay was immunoSEQ multiplex PCR. The sample lists around 180,000 clones; around four fifths were seen once. Input material: PBMCs. Receptor source: a woman aged 25 to 45 in good health and CMV-seropositive. Each CDR3 is given with its conserved first and last residue. D genes are given only for firm matches. A clone size is listed for some rows: how often the clone was seen (once, few, many), or a class if it is expanded.

CAWRGRNYGYTF	TGTGCCTGGCGGGGTAGGAACTATGGCTACACCTTC	TRBJ1-2	TRBV30	-	-
CASSPDRGNQPQHF	TGTGCCAGTAGTCCCGACAGAGGCAATCAGCCCCAGCATTTT	TRBJ1-5	TRBV19	-	-
CAWMADSYNEQFF	TGTGCCTGGATGGCTGACTCCTACAATGAGCAGTTCTTC	TRBJ2-1	TRBV30	-	-
CASSLRTSGRSEQYF	TGTGCCAGCAGCCTCCGGACTAGCGGGAGGTCCGAGCAGTACTTC	TRBJ2-7	TRBV7-2	TRBD2	-
CASGPRTGENTGELFF	TGTGCTAGTGGTCCGCGGACAGGGGAGAACACCGGGGAGCTGTTTTTT	TRBJ2-2	TRBV12-5	TRBD1	-
CASRNRGKLYNEQFF	TGTGCCAGCAGGAACAGGGGAAAACTCTACAATGAGCAGTTCTTC	TRBJ2-1	TRBV6-1	TRBD1	once
CASSLEPGQGAANYGYTF	TGCGCCAGCAGTCTGGAGCCGGGACAGGGGGCAGCTAACTATGGCTACACCTTC	TRBJ1-2	TRBV5-1	TRBD1	-
CASSVGGTGFNEQFF	TGTGCCAGCAGCGTAGGCGGGACTGGGTTCAATGAGCAGTTCTTC	TRBJ2-1	TRBV9	-	-
CAISEPREGLATGELFF	TGTGCCATCAGTGAGCCCCGAGAAGGACTAGCAACCGGGGAGCTGTTTTTT	TRBJ2-2	TRBV10-3	TRBD2	-
CASSFTYSGNTIYF	TGCGCCAGCAGCTTCACCTACTCTGGAAACACCATATATTTT	TRBJ1-3	TRBV5-1	-	few